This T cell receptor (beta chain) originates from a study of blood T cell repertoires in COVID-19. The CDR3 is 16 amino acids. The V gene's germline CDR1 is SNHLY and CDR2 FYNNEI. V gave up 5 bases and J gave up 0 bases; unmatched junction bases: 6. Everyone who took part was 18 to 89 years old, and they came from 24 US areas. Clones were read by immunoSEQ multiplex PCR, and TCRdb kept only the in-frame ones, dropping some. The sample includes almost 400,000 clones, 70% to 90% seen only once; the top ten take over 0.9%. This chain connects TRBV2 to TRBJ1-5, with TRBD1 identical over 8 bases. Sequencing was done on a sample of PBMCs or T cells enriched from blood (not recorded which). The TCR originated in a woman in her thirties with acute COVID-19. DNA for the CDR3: TGTGCCAGCAGTCGGGACAGGAGTTATAGCAATCAGCCCCAGCATTTT. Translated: CASSRDRSYSNQPQHF. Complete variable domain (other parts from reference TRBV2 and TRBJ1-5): EPEVTQTPSHQVTQMGQEVILRCVPISNHLYFYWYRQILGQKVEFLVSFYNNEISEKSEIFDDQFSVERPDGSNFTLKIRSTKLEDSAMYFCASSRDRSYSNQPQHFGDGTRLSIL.